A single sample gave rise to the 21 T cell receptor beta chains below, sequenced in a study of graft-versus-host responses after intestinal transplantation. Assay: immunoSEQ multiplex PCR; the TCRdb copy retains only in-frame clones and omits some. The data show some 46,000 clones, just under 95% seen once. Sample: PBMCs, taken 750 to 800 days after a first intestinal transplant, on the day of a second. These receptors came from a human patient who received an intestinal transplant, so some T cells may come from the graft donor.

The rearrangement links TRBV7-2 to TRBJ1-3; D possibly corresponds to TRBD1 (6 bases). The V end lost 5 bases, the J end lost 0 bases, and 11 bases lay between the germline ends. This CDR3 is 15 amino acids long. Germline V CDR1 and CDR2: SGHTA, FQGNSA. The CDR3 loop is CASSPGADSGNTIYF. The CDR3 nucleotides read TGTGCCAGCAGCCCAGGGGCAGACTCTGGAAACACCATATATTTT.

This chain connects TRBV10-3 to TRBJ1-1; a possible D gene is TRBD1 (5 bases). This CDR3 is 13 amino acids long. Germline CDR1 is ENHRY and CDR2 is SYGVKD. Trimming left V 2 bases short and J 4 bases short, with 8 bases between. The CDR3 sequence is CAISEPGATEAFF. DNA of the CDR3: TGTGCCATCAGTGAGCCTGGGGCCACTGAAGCTTTCTTT.

The CDR3 DNA reads TGTGCCAGCAGCTTAGGTACTACGGGGGCCTACGAGCAGTACTTC. Translated: CASSLGTTGAYEQYF. The V call is TRBV7-9, the J call TRBJ2-7; D possibly corresponds to TRBD2 (6 bases). The CDR3 is 15 amino acids. The germline CDR1 and CDR2 sequences are SEHNR and FQNEAQ (reference sequence). V was trimmed by 1 base and J by 2 bases, leaving 12 bases between them.

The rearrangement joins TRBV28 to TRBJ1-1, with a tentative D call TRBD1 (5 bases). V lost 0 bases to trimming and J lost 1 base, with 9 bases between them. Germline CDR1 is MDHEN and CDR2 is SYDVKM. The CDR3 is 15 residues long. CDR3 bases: TGTGCCAGCAGTTTATGGGGAACAGGGAACACTGAAGCTTTCTTT. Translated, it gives CASSLWGTGNTEAFF.

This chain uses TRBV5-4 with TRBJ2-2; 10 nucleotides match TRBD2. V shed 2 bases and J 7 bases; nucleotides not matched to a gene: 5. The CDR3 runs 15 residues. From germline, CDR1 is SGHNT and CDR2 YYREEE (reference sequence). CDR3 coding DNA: TGTGCCAGCAGCTTTGAGCGGGAGGGAAACGGGGAGCTGTTTTTT. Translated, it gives CASSFEREGNGELFF. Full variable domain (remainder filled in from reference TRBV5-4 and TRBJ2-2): ETGVTQSPTHLIKTRGQQVTLRCSSQSGHNTVSWYQQALGQGPQFIFQYYREEENGRGNFPPRFSGLQFPNYSSELNVNALELDDSALYLCASSFEREGNGELFFGEGSRLTVL.

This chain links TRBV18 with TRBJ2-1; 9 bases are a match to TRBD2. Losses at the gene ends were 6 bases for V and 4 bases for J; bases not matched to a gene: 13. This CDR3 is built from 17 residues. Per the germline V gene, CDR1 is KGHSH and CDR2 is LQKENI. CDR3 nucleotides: TGTGCCAGCTCCGCCCAGAGAGGTAGCGGGAGATACAATGAGCAGTTCTTC. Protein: CASSAQRGSGRYNEQFF.

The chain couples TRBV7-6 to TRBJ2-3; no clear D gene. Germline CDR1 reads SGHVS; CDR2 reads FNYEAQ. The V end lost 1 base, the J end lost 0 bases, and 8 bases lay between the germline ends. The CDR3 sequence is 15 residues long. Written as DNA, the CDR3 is TGTGCCAGCAGCTTAGGAGCAAGTAGCACAGATACGCAGTATTTT. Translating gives CASSLGASSTDTQYF.

CDR3 residues: CASSFKGIGYGYTF. In DNA form, the CDR3 reads TGTGCCAGCAGTTTCAAGGGGATAGGCTATGGCTACACCTTC. This chain uses TRBV27 with TRBJ1-2, with D perhaps matching TRBD1 (5 bases). Germline CDR1 and CDR2: MNHEY and SMNVEV (reference sequence). V lost 3 bases to trimming and J lost 4 bases, with 12 bases between them. The CDR3 has 14 residues.

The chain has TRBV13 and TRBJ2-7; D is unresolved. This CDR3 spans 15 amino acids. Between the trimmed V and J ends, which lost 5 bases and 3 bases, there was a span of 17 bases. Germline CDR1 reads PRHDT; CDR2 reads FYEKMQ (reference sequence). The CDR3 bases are TGTGCCAGCAGCCCTCGCAATGTGCTTTTCTACGAGCAGTACTTC. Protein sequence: CASSPRNVLFYEQYF. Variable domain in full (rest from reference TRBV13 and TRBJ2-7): AAGVIQSPRHLIKEKRETATLKCYPIPRHDTVYWYQQGPGQDPQFLISFYEKMQSDKGSIPDRFSAQQFSDYHSELNMSSLELGDSALYFCASSPRNVLFYEQYFGPGTRLTVT.

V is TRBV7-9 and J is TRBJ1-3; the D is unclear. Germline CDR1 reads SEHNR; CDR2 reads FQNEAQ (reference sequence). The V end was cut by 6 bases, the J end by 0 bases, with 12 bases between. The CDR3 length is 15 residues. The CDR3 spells CASSWPPPSGNTIYF. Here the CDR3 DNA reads TGTGCCAGCAGTTGGCCCCCACCCTCTGGAAACACCATATATTTT.

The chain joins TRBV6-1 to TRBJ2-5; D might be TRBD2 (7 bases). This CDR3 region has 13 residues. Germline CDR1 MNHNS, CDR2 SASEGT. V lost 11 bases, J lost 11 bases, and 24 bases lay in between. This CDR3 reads CAGRGTGAGEQYF. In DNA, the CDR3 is TGTGCCGGAAGGGGTACGGGGGCGGGGGAGCAGTACTTC.

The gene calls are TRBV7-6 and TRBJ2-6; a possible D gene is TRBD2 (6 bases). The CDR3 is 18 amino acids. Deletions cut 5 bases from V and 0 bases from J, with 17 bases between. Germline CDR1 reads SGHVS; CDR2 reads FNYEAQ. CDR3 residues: CASSLRLGLYSGANVLTF. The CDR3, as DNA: TGTGCCAGCAGCCTCAGATTGGGACTGTACTCTGGGGCCAACGTCCTGACTTTC.

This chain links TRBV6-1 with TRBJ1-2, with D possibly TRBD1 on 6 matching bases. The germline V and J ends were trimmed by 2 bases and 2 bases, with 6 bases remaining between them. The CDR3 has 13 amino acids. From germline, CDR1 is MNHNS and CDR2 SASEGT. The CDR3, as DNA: TGTGCCAGCAGTGAAAGGGGGAACTATGGCTACACCTTC. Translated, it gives CASSERGNYGYTF.

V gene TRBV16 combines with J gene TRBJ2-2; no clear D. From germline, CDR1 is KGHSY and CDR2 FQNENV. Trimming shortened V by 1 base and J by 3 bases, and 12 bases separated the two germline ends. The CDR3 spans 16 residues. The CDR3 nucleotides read TGTGCCAGCAGCCAATGGGCAGCAAGAGACACCGGGGAGCTGTTTTTT. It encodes CASSQWAARDTGELFF.

The CDR3 sequence: CASLPSGTAYYEQYF. The CDR3 nucleotides are TGTGCCAGTCTCCCTTCCGGGACAGCGTACTACGAGCAGTACTTC. V and J are TRBV6-6 and TRBJ2-5; 7 bases fit TRBD1. The DNA end lines up better with TRBJ2-7; the J call may be wrong. This CDR3 contains 15 residues. The germline V gene encodes CDR1 MNHNY and CDR2 SVGAGI (reference sequence).

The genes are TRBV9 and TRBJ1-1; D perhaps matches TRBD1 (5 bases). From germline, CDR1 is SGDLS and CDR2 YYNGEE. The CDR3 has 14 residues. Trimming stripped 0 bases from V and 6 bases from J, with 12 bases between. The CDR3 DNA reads TGTGCCAGCAGCGTAGGTCCGGGGGTCGCTGAAGCTTTCTTT. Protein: CASSVGPGVAEAFF. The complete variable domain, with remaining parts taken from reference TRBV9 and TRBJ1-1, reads DSGVTQTPKHLITATGQRVTLRCSPRSGDLSVYWYQQSLDQGLQFLIQYYNGEERAKGNILERFSAQQFPDLHSELNLSSLELGDSALYFCASSVGPGVAEAFFGQGTRLTVV.

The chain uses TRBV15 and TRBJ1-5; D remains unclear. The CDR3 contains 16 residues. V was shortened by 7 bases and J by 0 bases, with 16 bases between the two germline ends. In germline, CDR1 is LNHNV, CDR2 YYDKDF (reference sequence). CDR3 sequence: CATTRAGRHSNQPQHF. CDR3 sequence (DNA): TGTGCCACCACTCGAGCGGGCCGACATAGCAATCAGCCCCAGCATTTT.

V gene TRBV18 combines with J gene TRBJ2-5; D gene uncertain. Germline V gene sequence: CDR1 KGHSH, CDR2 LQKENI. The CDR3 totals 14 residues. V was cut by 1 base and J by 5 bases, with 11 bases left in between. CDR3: CASSPLPGVETQYF. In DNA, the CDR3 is TGTGCCAGCTCACCACTTCCGGGTGTGGAGACCCAGTACTTC.

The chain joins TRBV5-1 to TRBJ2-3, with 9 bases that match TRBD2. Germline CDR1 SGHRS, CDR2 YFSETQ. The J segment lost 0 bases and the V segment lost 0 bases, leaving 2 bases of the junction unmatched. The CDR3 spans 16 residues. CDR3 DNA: TGCGCCAGCAGCTTGGTAGCGGGGGCCAGCACAGATACGCAGTATTTT. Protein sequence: CASSLVAGASTDTQYF.

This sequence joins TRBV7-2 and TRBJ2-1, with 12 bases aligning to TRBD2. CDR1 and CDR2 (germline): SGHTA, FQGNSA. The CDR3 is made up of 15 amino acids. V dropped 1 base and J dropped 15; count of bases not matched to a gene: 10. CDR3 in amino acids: CASSLGGSSGRAPFF. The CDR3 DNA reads TGTGCCAGCAGCTTAGGGGGGTCTAGCGGGAGGGCCCCGTTCTTC.

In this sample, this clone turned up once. The CDR3 bases are TGTGCCAGCAGTCAATCAACAAAACAGGGTTGGGGCTACACCTTC. Translating gives CASSQSTKQGWGYTF. This chain joins TRBV6-5 and TRBJ1-2; D perhaps matches TRBD1 (6 bases). The CDR3 is 15 amino acids. Germline assignment: CDR1 MNHEY and CDR2 SVGAGI. Trimming shortened V by 5 bases and J by 8 bases, and 21 bases separated the two germline ends.